The 6 T cell receptor beta chains below were found in one sample sequenced in a study of T-cell reconstitution after alpha-beta-depleted transplantation in children (dated by TCRdb to 2016 to 2017). The receptor library was made with PCR. This sample was sequenced with an Illumina HiSeq 2500. TCR libraries were prepared with molecular barcoding, using unique molecular identifiers to normalize TCRbeta repertoire quantification. TCRdb handled the public reads itself, with Q25 trimming in fastp and clone calling in MiXCR, and kept productive beta chains. Each CDR3 protein appears once, grouped with its most common genes and DNA. Recorded for this sample are 40,000 to 60,000 distinct CDR3 sequences; around 9% of them occurred a single time. In total, the top ten clones hold 25% to 30% of the sample. The label giving this sample's time point can be read as: day 60 (about 2 months) after transplantation. In the paper's terms, the treatment or condition label means: allogeneic hematopoietic cell transplantation with graft depleted of TCRalphabeta T cells and CD19 B cells.

Sequences were derived from PBMCs, mostly from graft donor cells, sampled 60 days after TCRalphabeta/CD19-depleted stem cell transplant. The receptors come from a male patient aged 2-15 years who had a stem cell transplant for chronic granulomatous disease, so the T cells may come from the graft donor.

Ten or more counts support this clonotype. The chain has TRBV27 and TRBJ2-1; the D gene is possibly TRBD2 (6 bases). Germline V lookup: CDR1 MNHEY, CDR2 SMNVEV (reference sequence). The V and J ends lost 6 bases and 7 bases respectively, with 13 bases between them. The CDR3 is 13 residues long. The CDR3 nucleotides are TGTGCCAGCAGCCCAAGCCTAGCGAATGAGCAGTTCTTC. Its protein is CASSPSLANEQFF.

This clonotype was picked up a small number of times. CDR3 region: CASSFAAAGLAGGPGKEQYF. CDR3 in DNA: TGTGCCAGCAGCTTCGCCGCGGCTGGACTAGCGGGAGGGCCGGGGAAGGAGCAGTACTTC. The J gene is TRBJ2-7, the V gene TRBV7-2; 15 bases agree with TRBD2. Germline CDR1 is SGHTA and CDR2 is FQGNSA. V was pared by 3 bases and J by 7 bases, with 19 bases of the junction left unmatched. The CDR3 contains 20 residues. Complete variable domain (other parts from reference TRBV7-2 and TRBJ2-7): GAGVSQSPSNKVTEKGKDVELRCDPISGHTALYWYRQSLGQGLEFLIYFQGNSAPDKSGLPSDRFSAERTGGSVSTLTIQRTQQEDSAVYLCASSFAAAGLAGGPGKEQYFGPGTRLTVT.

At least ten counts were recorded for this clonotype. The chain combines TRBV27 with TRBJ2-1; possibly TRBD1 or TRBD2 for D (6 bases each). Germline CDR1 MNHEY, CDR2 SMNVEV (reference sequence). V lost 2 bases and J lost 6, with 8 bases in between. This CDR3 contains 13 residues. The CDR3, as DNA: TGTGCCAGCAGTTTAAGGGGGGCCAATGAGCAGTTCTTC. Protein: CASSLRGANEQFF.

This clonotype came up many times. V gene TRBV14 combines with J gene TRBJ2-3; no clear D gene. Trimming pared 1 base from V and 5 bases from J, leaving 7 bases between. Per germline, CDR1 SGHDN and CDR2 FVKESK. The CDR3 totals 13 residues. CDR3 sequence (DNA): TGTGCCAGCAGCCAAGTAAGGTTAGATACGCAGTATTTT. Its translation is CASSQVRLDTQYF.

About this clonotype: This could be a read error, since a much larger clone is one nucleotide away. The chain couples TRBV19 to TRBJ2-1; D may match TRBD1 or TRBD2 (7 bases each). This CDR3 has 17 amino acids. CDR1 and CDR2 (germline): LNHDA, SQIVND (reference sequence). Between the trimmed V and J ends, which lost 7 bases and 0 bases, there was a span of 19 bases. CDR3 DNA: TGTGCCAGTAAGATGGAAGCGGGACAGAGCTCCTACAATGAGCAGTTCTTC. Amino acid sequence: CASKMEAGQSSYNEQFF.

The sample holds many counts of this clonotype. The chain couples TRBV20-1 to TRBJ1-1; TRBD1 matches 7 bases. Germline-derived CDR1 and CDR2 are DFQATT and SNEGSKA (reference sequence). J gave up 1 base and V 6 bases, and 5 bases lay outside the gene matches. The CDR3 length is 13 residues. The CDR3 loop reads CSAPGQANTEAFF. In DNA form, the CDR3 reads TGCAGTGCACCCGGACAGGCGAACACTGAAGCTTTCTTT.